This is a list of T cell receptor beta chains from one sample in a study of cytomegalovirus exposure and HLA in healthy donors. The repertoire was sequenced with immunoSEQ multiplex PCR; TCRdb's copy has only in-frame clones and lacks some. The repertoire consists of 180,000 or so clones, with roughly 78% occurring once and the leading ten covering 1.5% to 2%. The sample consisted of PBMCs. The receptors shown here come from a woman in her 30s in good health and CMV-seronegative. CDR3s include the opening cysteine and the closing phenylalanine or tryptophan. The D gene is left open where the match is weak. Some rows mark clone size as missing; the rest say once, few, many or name a class of expanded clone.

TRBJ1-1	NA	18	NA	TRBV27	CASSLKFGLGAMNTEAFF	TGTGCCAGCAGTTTAAAATTTGGTTTGGGCGCAATGAACACTGAAGCTTTCTTT
TRBJ1-6	NA	15	NA	TRBV7-8	CASSVPTGYNSPLHF	TGTGCCAGCAGCGTACCGACAGGTTATAATTCACCCCTCCACTTT
TRBJ1-1	TRBD1	16	NA	TRBV13	CASSPMPGQGRRRAFF	TGTGCCAGCAGCCCCATGCCGGGACAGGGGCGAAGACGGGCTTTCTTT
TRBJ2-5	NA	15	NA	TRBV5-1	CASSPVGTSKETQYF	TGCGCCAGCAGCCCGGTCGGGACTTCGAAAGAGACCCAGTACTTC
TRBJ2-1	NA	13	NA	TRBV14	CASSQTGYNEQFF	TGTGCCAGCAGCCAAACAGGATACAATGAGCAGTTCTTC
TRBJ1-1	NA	11	once	TRBV29-1	CGVVGSGEAFF	TGCGGCGTTGTCGGGAGTGGGGAAGCTTTCTTT
TRBJ1-6	TRBD1	17	few	TRBV5-5	CASSLSLGTGNNSPLHF	TGTGCCAGCAGCTTGAGTCTAGGGACAGGGAATAATTCACCCCTCCACTTT
TRBJ2-1	NA	14	NA	TRBV7-2	CASSSPRLLNEQFF	TGTGCCAGCAGCTCTCCACGACTCCTCAATGAGCAGTTCTTC
TRBJ1-1	NA	14	NA	TRBV4-2	CASSQDGRNTEAFF	TGTGCCAGCAGCCAAGATGGCCGGAACACTGAAGCTTTCTTT
TRBJ2-3	TRBD2	16	NA	TRBV9	CASSVVRGAVPDTQYF	TGTGCCAGCAGCGTAGTGCGGGGGGCCGTCCCAGATACGCAGTATTTT
TRBJ1-5	TRBD1	19	once	TRBV7-9	CASSLEGTGVLYSNQPQHF	TGTGCCAGCAGCTTAGAAGGGACAGGGGTCCTGTATAGCAATCAGCCCCAGCATTTT
TRBJ2-3	NA	11	NA	TRBV20-1	CSARDLDTQYF	TGCAGTGCTAGAGACCTAGATACGCAGTATTTT
TRBJ2-7	NA	14	NA	TRBV25-1	CASSDTRLRDEQYF	TGTGCCAGCAGTGACACACGATTGAGGGACGAGCAGTACTTC
TRBJ2-1	NA	15	NA	TRBV12-5	CASGLTPSSYNEQFF	TGTGCTAGTGGTTTAACACCTTCCTCCTACAATGAGCAGTTCTTC
TRBJ1-1	NA	16	few	TRBV10-3	CAISESIGLGPNEAFF	TGTGCCATCAGTGAGTCCATCGGCCTGGGGCCTAATGAAGCTTTCTTT
TRBJ2-5	NA	14	NA	TRBV6-6	CASSPTGPQETQYF	TGTGCCAGCAGTCCTACAGGGCCCCAAGAGACCCAGTACTTC
TRBJ2-5	NA	17	NA	TRBV13	CASSLGAAGQHQETQYF	TGTGCCAGCAGCTTAGGGGCTGCGGGCCAACACCAAGAGACCCAGTACTTC
TRBJ1-5	TRBD1	15	NA	TRBV4-1	CASSQEQGAYQPQHF	TGCGCCAGCAGCCAAGAACAGGGGGCATATCAGCCCCAGCATTTT
TRBJ2-7	TRBD2	15	few	TRBV5-1	CASSEGGGSSYEQYF	TGCGCCAGCAGTGAGGGCGGGGGTTCCTCCTACGAGCAGTACTTC
TRBJ1-1	NA	15	once	TRBV29-1	CSVEEVGGVVTEAFF	TGCAGCGTTGAAGAGGTGGGGGGAGTCGTGACTGAAGCTTTCTTT
TRBJ1-2	NA	11	NA	TRBV20-1	CSALEGLGYTF	TGCAGTGCCCTCGAGGGCCTTGGCTACACCTTC
TRBJ2-7	NA	12	NA	TRBV30	CAWSRALRQQYF	TGTGCCTGGAGTAGAGCGTTGAGGCAGCAGTACTTC
TRBJ1-5	TRBD1	15	NA	TRBV2	CASSPPTGGNQPQHF	TGTGCCAGCAGCCCCCCGACAGGGGGCAATCAGCCCCAGCATTTT
TRBJ1-3	NA	16	once	TRBV7-8	CASSFTMDSSGNTIYF	TGTGCCAGCAGCTTTACCATGGACAGCTCTGGAAACACCATATATTTT
TRBJ2-7	NA	13	NA	TRBV6-1	CASSLDSRYEQYF	TGTGCCAGCAGTCTGGACAGTCGTTACGAGCAGTACTTC
TRBJ2-7	TRBD1	14	NA	TRBV27	CASSFTGASYEQYF	TGTGCCAGCAGTTTTACAGGGGCGTCCTACGAGCAGTACTTC
TRBJ2-5	NA	15	NA	TRBV4-3	CASSQDLEGEETQYF	TGCGCCAGCAGCCAAGATTTAGAGGGCGAGGAGACCCAGTACTTC
TRBJ1-2	NA	13	once	TRBV5-1	CASSGTPNYGYTF	TGCGCCAGCAGCGGGACACCCAACTATGGCTACACCTTC
TRBJ2-5	TRBD2	16	NA	TRBV5-1	CASSLSPGGGGETQYF	TGCGCCAGCAGCTTGTCCCCTGGGGGGGGAGGAGAGACCCAGTACTTC
TRBJ1-6	NA	14	few	TRBV30	CAWSTDAYNSPLHF	TGTGCCTGGAGTACAGACGCATATAATTCACCCCTCCACTTT
TRBJ2-3	TRBD2	15	NA	TRBV5-4	CASSLSGGATDTQYF	TGTGCCAGCAGCCTAAGCGGGGGGGCCACAGATACGCAGTATTTT
TRBJ1-5	NA	17	NA	TRBV15	CATSRDGWGLSNQPQHF	TGTGCCACCAGCAGAGATGGGTGGGGCCTTAGCAATCAGCCCCAGCATTTT
TRBJ1-2	TRBD1	14	NA	TRBV12-5	CASGLVQGAYGYTF	TGTGCTAGTGGTTTGGTACAGGGGGCCTATGGCTACACCTTC
TRBJ2-3	TRBD2	17	NA	TRBV7-9	CASSLGNRGGLTDTQYF	TGTGCCAGCAGCTTGGGGAACCGGGGGGGGCTCACAGATACGCAGTATTTT
TRBJ2-3	TRBD2	14	NA	TRBV9	CASSVLAGRDTQYF	TGTGCCAGCAGCGTACTAGCGGGGAGGGATACGCAGTATTTT
TRBJ2-7	NA	14	NA	TRBV4-1	CASGWGQSPHEQYF	TGCGCCAGCGGGTGGGGGCAGAGTCCCCACGAGCAGTACTTC
TRBJ2-1	TRBD2	15	NA	TRBV7-3	CASSRSGGGYNEQFF	TGTGCCAGCAGCAGGAGCGGGGGAGGCTACAATGAGCAGTTCTTC
TRBJ2-7	NA	13	NA	TRBV30	CAWRWGQSGEQYF	TGTGCCTGGAGGTGGGGCCAAAGTGGTGAGCAGTACTTC
TRBJ2-7	NA	12	NA	TRBV4-2	CASSQAGYEQYF	TGTGCCAGCAGCCAAGCCGGCTACGAGCAGTACTTC